This T cell receptor beta chain was sequenced for a study of response to subunit inactivated influenza vaccine. TCRdb reanalysed the RT-PCR reads using MiXCR and keeps one entry per CDR3 protein. The data show about 570,000 distinct CDR3 sequences, 10% to 15% seen once. The length of the CDR3 is 12 residues. Trimming removed 5 bases from V and 4 bases from J, with 5 bases in between. Germline CDR1 reads LGHNA; CDR2 reads YNFKEQ. Broader study findings: Authors proposed each seasonal influenza vaccination draws in few new T cells.

This clonotype appeared many times. Antigen unknown. The clonotype comes from a man in his fifties or sixties who received an inactivated influenza vaccine. The specimen comprised PBMCs from blood, sampled on the day of vaccination. The V gene is TRBV4-2, the J gene TRBJ2-2; unclear D gene. The CDR3 DNA follows: TGTGCCAGCAGCTCCCTCACCGGGGAGCTGTTTTTT. It translates to CASSSLTGELFF.